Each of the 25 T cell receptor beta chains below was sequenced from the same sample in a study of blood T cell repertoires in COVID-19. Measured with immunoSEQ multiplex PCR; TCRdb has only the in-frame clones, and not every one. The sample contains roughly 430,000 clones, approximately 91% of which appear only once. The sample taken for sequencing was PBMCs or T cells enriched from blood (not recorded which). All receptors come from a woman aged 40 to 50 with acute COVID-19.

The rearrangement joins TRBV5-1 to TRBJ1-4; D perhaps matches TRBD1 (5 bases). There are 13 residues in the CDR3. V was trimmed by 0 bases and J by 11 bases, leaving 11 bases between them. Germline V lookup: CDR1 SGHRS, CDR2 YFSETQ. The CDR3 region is CASSLGRQYKLFF. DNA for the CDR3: TGCGCCAGCAGCTTGGGAAGACAGTACAAACTGTTTTTT.

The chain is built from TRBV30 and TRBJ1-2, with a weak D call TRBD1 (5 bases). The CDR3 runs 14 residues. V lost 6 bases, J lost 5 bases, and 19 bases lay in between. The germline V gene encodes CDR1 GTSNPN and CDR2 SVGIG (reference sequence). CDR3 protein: CACLPGNPFYGYTF. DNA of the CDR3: TGTGCCTGTTTACCAGGGAACCCTTTTTATGGCTACACCTTC.

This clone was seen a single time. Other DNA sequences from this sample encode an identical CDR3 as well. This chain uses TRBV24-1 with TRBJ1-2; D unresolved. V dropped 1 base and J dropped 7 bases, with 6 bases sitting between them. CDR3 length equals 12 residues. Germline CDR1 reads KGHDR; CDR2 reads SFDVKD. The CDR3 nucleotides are TGTGCCACCAGTGATTTTCGGGGTGGCTACACCTTC. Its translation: CATSDFRGGYTF.

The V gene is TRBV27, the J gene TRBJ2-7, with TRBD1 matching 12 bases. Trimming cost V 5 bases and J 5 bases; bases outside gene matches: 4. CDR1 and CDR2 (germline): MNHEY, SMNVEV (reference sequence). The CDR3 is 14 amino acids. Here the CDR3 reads CASSPRDRGHEQYF. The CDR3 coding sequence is TGTGCCAGCAGTCCCCGGGACAGGGGGCACGAGCAGTACTTC.

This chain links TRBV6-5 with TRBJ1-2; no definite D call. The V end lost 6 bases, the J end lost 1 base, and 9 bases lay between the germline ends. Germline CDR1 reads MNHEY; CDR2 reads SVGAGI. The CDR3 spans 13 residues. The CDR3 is CASSLYINYGYTF. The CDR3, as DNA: TGTGCCAGCAGCCTCTATATTAACTATGGCTACACCTTC.

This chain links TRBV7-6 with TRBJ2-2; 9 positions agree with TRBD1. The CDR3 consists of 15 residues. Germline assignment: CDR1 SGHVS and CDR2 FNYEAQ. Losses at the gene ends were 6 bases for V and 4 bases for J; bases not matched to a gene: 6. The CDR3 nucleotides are TGTGCCAGCAGGGACAGGGGTCATATCACCGGGGAGCTGTTTTTT. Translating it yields CASRDRGHITGELFF.

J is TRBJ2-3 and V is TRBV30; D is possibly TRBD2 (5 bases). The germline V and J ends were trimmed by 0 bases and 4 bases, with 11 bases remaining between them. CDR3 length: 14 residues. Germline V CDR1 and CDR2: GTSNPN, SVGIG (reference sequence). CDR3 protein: CAWSVRGNPDTQYF. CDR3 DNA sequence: TGTGCCTGGAGTGTACGAGGGAACCCAGATACGCAGTATTTT.

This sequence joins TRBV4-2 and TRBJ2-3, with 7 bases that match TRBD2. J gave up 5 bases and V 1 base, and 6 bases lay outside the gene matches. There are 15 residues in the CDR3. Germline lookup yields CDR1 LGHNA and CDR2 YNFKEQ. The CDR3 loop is CASSQVLGEGDTQYF. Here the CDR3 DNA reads TGTGCCAGCAGCCAAGTGTTAGGGGAGGGAGATACGCAGTATTTT.

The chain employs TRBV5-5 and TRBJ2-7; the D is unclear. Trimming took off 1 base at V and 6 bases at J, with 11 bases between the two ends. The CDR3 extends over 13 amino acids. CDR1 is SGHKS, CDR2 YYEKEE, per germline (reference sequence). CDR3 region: CASSLTASFEQYF. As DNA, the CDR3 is TGTGCCAGCAGCTTGACTGCAAGCTTCGAGCAGTACTTC. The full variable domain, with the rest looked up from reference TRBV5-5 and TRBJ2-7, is DAGVTQSPTHLIKTRGQQVTLRCSPISGHKSVSWYQQVLGQGPQFIFQYYEKEERGRGNFPDRFSARQFPNYSSELNVNALLLGDSALYLCASSLTASFEQYFGPGTRLTVT.

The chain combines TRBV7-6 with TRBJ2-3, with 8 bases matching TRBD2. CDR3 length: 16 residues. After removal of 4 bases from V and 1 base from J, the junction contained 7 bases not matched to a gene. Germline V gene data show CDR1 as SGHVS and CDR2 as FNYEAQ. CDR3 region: CASSSRGGPGTDTQYF. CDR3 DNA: TGTGCCAGCAGCTCCCGGGGGGGCCCAGGCACAGATACGCAGTATTTT.

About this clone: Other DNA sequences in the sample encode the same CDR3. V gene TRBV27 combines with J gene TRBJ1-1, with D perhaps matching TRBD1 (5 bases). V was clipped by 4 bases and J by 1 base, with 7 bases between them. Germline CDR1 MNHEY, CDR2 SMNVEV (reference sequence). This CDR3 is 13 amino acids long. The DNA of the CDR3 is TGTGCCAGCAGTTATAGGGGGAACACTGAAGCTTTCTTT. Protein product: CASSYRGNTEAFF.

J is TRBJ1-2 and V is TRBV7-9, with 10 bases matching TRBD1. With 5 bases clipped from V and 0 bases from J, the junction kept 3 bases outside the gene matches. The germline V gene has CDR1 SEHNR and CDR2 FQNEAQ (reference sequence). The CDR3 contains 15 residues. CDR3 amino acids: CASSTGTGANYGYTF. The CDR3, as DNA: TGTGCCAGCAGCACCGGGACAGGGGCTAACTATGGCTACACCTTC.

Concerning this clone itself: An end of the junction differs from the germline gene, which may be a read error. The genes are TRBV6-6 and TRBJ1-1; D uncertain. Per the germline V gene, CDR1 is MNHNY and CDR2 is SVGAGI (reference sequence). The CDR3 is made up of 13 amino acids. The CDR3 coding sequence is TGTGCCAGCACTTACAGAGGGAACACTGAAGCTTTCTTT. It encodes CASTYRGNTEAFF.

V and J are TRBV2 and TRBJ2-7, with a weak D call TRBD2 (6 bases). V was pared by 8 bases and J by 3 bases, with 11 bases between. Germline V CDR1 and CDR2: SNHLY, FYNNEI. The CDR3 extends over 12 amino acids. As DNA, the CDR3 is TGTGCCAGCCTCGGGACTCGCTACGAGCAGTACTTC. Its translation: CASLGTRYEQYF.

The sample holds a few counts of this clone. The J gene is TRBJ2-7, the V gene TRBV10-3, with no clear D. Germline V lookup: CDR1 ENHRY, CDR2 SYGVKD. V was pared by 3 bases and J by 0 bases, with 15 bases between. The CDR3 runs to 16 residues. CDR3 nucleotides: TGTGCCATCAGTGATGGAGACGGCAGAAGCTCCTACGAGCAGTACTTC. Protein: CAISDGDGRSSYEQYF.

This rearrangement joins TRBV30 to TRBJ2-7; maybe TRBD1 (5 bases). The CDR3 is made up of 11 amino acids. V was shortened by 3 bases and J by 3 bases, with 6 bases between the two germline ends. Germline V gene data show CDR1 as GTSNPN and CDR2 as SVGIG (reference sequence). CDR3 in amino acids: CAWSQGYEQYF. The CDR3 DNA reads TGTGCCTGGAGCCAGGGCTACGAGCAGTACTTC.

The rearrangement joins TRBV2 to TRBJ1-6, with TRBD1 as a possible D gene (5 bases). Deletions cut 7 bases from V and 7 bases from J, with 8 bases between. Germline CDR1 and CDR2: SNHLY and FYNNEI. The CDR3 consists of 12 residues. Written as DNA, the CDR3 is TGTGCCAGCACAAGGGGAAATTCACCCCTCCACTTT. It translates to CASTRGNSPLHF.

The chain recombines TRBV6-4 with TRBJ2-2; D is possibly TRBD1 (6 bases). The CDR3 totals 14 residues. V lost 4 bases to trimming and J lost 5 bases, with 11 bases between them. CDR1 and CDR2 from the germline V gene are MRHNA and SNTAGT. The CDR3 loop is CASSGQAKTGELFF. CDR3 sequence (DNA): TGTGCCAGCAGTGGACAGGCAAAGACCGGGGAGCTGTTTTTT.

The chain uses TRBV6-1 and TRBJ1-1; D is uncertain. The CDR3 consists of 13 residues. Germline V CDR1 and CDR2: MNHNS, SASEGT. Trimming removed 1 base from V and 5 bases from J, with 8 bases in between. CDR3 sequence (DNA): TGTGCCAGCAGTGAAGGGCAGGTTACTGAAGCTTTCTTT. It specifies CASSEGQVTEAFF.

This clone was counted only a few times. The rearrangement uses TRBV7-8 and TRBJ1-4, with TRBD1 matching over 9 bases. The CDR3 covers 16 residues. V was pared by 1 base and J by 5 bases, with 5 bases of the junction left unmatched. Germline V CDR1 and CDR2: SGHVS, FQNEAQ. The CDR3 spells CASSLVTGGLNEKLFF. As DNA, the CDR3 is TGTGCCAGCAGCTTAGTAACAGGGGGCCTGAATGAAAAACTGTTTTTT.

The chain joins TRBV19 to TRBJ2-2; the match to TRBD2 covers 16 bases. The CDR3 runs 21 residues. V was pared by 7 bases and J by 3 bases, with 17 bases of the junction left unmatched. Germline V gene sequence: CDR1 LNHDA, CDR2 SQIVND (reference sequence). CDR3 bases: TGTGCCAGTACCCTTCAAAGTCCGGGACTAGCGGGGGGGCGGCACACCGGGGAGCTGTTTTTT. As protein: CASTLQSPGLAGGRHTGELFF.

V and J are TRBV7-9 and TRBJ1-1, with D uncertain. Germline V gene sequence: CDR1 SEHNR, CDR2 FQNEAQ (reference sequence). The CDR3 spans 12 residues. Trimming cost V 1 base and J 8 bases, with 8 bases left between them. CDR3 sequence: CASSLEAREAFF. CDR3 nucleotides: TGTGCCAGCAGCTTAGAGGCGCGGGAAGCTTTCTTT.

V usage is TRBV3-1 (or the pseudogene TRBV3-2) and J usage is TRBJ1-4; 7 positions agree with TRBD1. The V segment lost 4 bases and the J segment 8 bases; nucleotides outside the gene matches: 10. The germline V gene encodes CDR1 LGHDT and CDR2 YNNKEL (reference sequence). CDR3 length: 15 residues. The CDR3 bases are TGTGCCAGCAGCCCCGACAGGGTCGTGAGGGAAAAACTGTTTTTT. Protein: CASSPDRVVREKLFF.

DNA of the CDR3: TGTGCCAGCACCCGAGTGCGTACTAGCTCCTACGAGCAGTACTTC. This gives the protein CASTRVRTSSYEQYF. The chain uses TRBV6-5 and TRBJ2-7, with TRBD2 as a possible D gene (5 bases). The CDR3 covers 15 residues. The V gene lost 7 bases and the J gene lost 0 bases, with 16 bases spanning the gap. Germline CDR1 is MNHEY and CDR2 is SVGAGI.

CDR3 region: CASSRWTSGEETQYF. The CDR3 nucleotides are TGTGCCAGCAGCCGATGGACTAGCGGGGAAGAGACCCAGTACTTC. The chain carries TRBV13 and TRBJ2-5, with 12 bases identical to TRBD2. The V and J ends lost 5 bases and 3 bases, in that order; junction bases with no gene match: 4. The CDR3 is 15 amino acids. The germline V gene encodes CDR1 PRHDT and CDR2 FYEKMQ (reference sequence).